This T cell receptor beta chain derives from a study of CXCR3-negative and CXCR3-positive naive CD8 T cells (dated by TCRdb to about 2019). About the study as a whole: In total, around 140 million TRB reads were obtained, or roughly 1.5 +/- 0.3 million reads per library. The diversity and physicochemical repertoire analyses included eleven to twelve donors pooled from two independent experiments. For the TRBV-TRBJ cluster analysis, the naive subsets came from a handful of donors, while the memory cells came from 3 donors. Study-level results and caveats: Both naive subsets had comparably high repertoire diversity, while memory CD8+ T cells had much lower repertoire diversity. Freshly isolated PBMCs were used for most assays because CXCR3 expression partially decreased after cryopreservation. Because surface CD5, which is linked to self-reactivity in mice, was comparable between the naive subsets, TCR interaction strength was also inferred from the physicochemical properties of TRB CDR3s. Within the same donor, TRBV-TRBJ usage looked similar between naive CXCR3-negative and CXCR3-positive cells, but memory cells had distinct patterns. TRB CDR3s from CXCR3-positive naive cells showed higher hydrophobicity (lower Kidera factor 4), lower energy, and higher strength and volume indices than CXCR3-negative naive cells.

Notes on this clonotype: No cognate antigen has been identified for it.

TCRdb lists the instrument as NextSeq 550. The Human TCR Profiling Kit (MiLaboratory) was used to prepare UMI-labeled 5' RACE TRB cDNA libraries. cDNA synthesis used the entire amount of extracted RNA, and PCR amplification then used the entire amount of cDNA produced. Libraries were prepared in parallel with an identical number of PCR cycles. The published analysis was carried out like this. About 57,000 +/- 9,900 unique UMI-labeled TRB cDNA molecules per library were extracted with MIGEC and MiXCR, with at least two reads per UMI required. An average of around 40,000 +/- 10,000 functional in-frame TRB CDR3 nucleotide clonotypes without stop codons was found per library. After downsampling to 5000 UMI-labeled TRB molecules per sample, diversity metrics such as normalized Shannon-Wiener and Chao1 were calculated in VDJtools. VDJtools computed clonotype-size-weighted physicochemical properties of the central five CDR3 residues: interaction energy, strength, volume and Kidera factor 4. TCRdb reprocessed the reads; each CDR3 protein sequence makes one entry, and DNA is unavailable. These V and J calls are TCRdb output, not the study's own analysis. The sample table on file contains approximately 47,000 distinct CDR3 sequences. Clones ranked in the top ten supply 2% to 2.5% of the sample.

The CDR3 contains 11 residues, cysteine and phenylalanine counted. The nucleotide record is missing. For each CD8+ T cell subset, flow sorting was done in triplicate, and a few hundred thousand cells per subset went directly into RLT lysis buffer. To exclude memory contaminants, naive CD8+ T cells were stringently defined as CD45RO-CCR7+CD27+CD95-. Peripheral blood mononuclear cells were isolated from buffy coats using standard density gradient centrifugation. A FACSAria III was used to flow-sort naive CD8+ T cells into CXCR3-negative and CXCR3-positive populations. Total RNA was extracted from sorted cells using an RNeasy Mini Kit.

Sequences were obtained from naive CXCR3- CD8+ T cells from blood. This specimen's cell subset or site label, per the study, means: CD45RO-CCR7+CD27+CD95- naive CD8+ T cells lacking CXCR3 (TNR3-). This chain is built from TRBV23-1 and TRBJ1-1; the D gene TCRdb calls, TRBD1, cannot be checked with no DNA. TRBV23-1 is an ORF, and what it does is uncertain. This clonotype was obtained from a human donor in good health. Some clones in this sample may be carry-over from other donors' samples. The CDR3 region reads CASSHRAEAFF.